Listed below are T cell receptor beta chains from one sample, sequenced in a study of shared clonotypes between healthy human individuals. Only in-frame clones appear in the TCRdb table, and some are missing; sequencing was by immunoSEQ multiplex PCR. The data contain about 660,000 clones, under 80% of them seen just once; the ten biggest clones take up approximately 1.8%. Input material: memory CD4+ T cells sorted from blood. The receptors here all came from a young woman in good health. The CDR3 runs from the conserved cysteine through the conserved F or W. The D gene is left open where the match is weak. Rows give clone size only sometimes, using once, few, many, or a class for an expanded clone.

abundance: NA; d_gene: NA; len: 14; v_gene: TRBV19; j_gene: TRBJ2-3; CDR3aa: CASSPTRGPRGQYF; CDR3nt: TGTGCCAGTAGTCCGACGAGGGGCCCCCGGGGGCAGTATTTT
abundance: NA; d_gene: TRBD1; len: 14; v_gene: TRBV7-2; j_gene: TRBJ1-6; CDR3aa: CASSLRTGGSPLHF; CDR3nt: TGTGCCAGCAGCTTAAGGACAGGGGGTTCACCCCTCCACTTT
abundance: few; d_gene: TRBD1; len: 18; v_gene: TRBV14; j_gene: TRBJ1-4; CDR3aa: CASSPDRALPHSNEKLFF; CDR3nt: TGTGCCAGCAGCCCGGACAGGGCCTTACCGCACTCTAATGAAAAACTGTTTTTT
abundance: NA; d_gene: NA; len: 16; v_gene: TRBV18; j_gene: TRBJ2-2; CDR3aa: CASSPQSGYNTGELFF; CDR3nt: TGTGCCAGCTCACCACAGAGCGGCTACAACACCGGGGAGCTGTTTTTT
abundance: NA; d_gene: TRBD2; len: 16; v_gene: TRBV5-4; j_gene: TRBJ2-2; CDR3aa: CASSYGLAGVTGELFF; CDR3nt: TGTGCCAGCAGCTATGGACTAGCGGGAGTCACCGGGGAGCTGTTTTTT
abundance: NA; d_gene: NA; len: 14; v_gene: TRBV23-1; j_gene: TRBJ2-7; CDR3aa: CASSPRLVSSEQYF; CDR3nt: TGCGCCAGCAGTCCTAGACTAGTCTCTTCCGAGCAGTACTTC
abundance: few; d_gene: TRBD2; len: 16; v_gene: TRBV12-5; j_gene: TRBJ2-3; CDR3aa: CASGLGGRGSADTQYF; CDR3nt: TGTGCTAGTGGTTTGGGCGGGAGGGGTTCCGCAGATACGCAGTATTTT
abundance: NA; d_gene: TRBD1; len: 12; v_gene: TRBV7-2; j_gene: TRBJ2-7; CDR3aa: CASREGGSEQYF; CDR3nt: TGTGCCAGCAGAGAAGGGGGCTCAGAGCAGTACTTC
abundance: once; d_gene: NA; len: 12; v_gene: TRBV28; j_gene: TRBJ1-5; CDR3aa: CASTGGEAREHF; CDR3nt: TGTGCCAGCACCGGGGGGGAGGCACGTGAGCATTTT
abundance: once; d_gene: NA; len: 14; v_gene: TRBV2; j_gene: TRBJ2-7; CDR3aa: CASSESQGPYEQYF; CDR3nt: TGTGCCAGCAGTGAATCGCAGGGCCCGTACGAGCAGTACTTC
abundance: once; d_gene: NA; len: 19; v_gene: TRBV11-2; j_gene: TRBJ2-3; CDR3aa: CASSPNSNQGAGGTDTQYF; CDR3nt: TGTGCCAGCAGCCCAAATTCGAATCAGGGGGCGGGAGGCACAGATACGCAGTATTTT
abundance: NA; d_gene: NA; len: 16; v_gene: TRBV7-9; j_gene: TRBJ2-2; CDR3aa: CASSPAVDSFPGELFF; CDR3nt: TGTGCCAGCAGTCCCGCCGTGGACAGTTTCCCCGGGGAGCTGTTTTTT
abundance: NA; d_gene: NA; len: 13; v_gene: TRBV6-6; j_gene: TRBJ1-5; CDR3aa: CASRARVDQPQHF; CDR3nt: TGTGCCAGCAGGGCCCGAGTCGATCAGCCCCAGCATTTT
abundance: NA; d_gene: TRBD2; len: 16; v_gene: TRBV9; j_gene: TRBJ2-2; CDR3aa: CASSQPSGTRSGELFF; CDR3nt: TGTGCCAGCAGCCAACCCTCCGGGACTAGATCCGGGGAGCTGTTTTTT
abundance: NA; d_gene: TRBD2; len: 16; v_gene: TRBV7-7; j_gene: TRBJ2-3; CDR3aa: CASSLTSSGSTDTQYF; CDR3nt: TGTGCCAGCAGCTTAACCTCTAGCGGGAGCACAGATACGCAGTATTTT
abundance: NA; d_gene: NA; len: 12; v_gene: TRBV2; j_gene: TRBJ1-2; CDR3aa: CASNRQQVGYTF; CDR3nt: TGTGCCAGCAATCGACAGCAAGTCGGCTACACCTTC
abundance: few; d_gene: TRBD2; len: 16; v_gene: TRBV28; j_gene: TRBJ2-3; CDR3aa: CASSPTSRRLTDTQYF; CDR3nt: TGTGCCAGCAGCCCGACTAGCCGCCGACTCACAGATACGCAGTATTTT
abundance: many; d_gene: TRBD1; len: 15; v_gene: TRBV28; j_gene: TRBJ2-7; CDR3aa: CASNSLTGGFYEQYF; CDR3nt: TGTGCCAGCAATTCGTTGACAGGGGGCTTCTACGAGCAGTACTTC
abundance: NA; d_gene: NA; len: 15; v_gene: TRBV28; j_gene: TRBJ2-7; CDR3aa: CASRGSEIIPPEQYF; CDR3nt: TGTGCCAGCAGAGGAAGCGAGATAATTCCCCCCGAGCAGTACTTC
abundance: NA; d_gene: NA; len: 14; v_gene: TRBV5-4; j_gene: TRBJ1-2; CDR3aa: CASSFFGFSYGYTF; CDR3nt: TGTGCCAGCAGCTTTTTTGGGTTTAGCTATGGCTACACCTTC
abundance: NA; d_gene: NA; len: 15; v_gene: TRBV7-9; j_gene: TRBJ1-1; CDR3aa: CASSKPGTAGLEAFF; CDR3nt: TGTGCCAGCAGCAAACCCGGGACGGCAGGTCTTGAAGCTTTCTTT
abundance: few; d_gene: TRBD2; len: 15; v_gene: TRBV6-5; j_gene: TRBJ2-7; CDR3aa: CASSGRAGANDEQYF; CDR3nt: TGTGCCAGCAGTGGTCGAGCGGGGGCTAACGACGAGCAGTACTTC
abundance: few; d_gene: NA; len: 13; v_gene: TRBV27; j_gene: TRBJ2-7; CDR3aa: CASSPYNRNEQYF; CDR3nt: TGTGCCAGCAGTCCGTACAACAGGAACGAGCAGTACTTC
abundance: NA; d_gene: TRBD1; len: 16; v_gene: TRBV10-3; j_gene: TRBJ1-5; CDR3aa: CAISLGQGGNNQPQHF; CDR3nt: TGTGCCATCAGCCTCGGACAGGGAGGGAACAATCAGCCCCAGCATTTT
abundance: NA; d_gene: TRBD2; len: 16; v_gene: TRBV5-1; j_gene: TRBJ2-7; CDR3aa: CASSLASSGRAVEQYF; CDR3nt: TGCGCCAGCAGCTTGGCCTCTAGCGGGAGGGCCGTCGAGCAGTACTTC
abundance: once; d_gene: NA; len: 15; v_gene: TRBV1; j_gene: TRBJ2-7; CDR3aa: CTSSPGLAGVYEQYF; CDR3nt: TGCACCAGCAGCCCGGGACTAGCGGGAGTGTACGAGCAGTACTTC
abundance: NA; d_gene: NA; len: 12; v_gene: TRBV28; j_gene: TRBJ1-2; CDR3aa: CASSLNRDGYTF; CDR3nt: TGTGCCAGCAGTTTAAACAGGGACGGCTACACCTTC
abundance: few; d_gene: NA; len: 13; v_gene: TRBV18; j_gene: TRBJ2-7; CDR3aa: CASSPPHLGEQYF; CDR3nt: TGTGCCAGCTCACCACCCCACTTAGGAGAGCAGTACTTC
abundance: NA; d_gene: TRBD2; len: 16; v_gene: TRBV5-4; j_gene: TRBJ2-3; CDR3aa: CASRTSGRAAADTQYF; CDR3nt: TGTGCCAGCAGGACTAGCGGGAGGGCGGCCGCAGATACGCAGTATTTT
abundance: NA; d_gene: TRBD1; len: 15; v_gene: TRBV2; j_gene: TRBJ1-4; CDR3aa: CASRDRGYLNEKLFF; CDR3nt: TGTGCCAGCAGGGACAGGGGGTACCTAAATGAAAAACTGTTTTTT
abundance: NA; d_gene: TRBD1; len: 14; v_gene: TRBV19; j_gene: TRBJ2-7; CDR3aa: CASSIRDRSYEQYF; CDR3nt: TGTGCCAGTAGTATCCGGGACAGGTCCTACGAGCAGTACTTC
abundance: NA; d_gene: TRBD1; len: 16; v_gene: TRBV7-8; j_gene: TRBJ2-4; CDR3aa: CASSKQQGAAKNIQYF; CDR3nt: TGTGCCAGCAGCAAACAACAGGGGGCGGCCAAAAACATTCAGTACTTC
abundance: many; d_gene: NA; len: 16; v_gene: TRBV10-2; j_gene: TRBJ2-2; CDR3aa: CASSPGLSANTGELFF; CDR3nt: TGCGCCAGCAGCCCCGGCTTATCCGCGAACACCGGGGAGCTGTTTTTT
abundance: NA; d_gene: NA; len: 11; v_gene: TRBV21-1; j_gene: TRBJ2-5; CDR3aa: CASSKQETQYF; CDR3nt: TGTGCCAGCAGCAAACAAGAGACCCAGTACTTC
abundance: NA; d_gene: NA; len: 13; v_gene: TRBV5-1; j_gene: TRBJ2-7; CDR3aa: CASSLDGSYEQYF; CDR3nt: TGCGCCAGCAGCTTGGACGGATCCTACGAGCAGTACTTC
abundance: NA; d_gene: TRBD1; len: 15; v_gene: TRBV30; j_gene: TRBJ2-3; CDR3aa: CAWSTGTGYRDTQYF; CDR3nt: TGTGCCTGGAGTACCGGGACAGGGTATAGAGATACGCAGTATTTT
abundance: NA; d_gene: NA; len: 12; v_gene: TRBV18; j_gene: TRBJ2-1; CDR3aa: CASSRGGNEQFF; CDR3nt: TGTGCCAGCTCACGGGGCGGCAATGAGCAGTTCTTC
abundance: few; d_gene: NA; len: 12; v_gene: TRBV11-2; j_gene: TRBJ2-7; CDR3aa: CASSIRDYEQYF; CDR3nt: TGTGCCAGCAGCATCCGGGACTACGAGCAGTACTTC
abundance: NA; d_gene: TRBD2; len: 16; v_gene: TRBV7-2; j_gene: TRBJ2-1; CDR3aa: CASSSRAASGSNEQFF; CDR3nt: TGTGCCAGCAGCTCCCGGGCGGCTAGCGGGAGTAATGAGCAGTTCTTC
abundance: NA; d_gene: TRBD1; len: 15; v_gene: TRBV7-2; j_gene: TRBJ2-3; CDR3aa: CASSLIGQGQDTQYF; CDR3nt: TGTGCCAGCAGCTTAATCGGACAGGGTCAAGATACGCAGTATTTT
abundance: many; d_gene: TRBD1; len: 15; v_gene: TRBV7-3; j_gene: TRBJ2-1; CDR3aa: CASSHRDRVFGEQFF; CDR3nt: TGTGCCAGCAGTCACCGGGACAGGGTGTTCGGTGAGCAGTTCTTC
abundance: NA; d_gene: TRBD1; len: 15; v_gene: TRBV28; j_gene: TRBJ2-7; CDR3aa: CASSPPGTGGYEQYF; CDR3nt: TGTGCCAGCAGTCCTCCCGGGACAGGGGGGTACGAGCAGTACTTC
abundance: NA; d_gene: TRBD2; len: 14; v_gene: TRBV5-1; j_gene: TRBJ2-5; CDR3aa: CASSLLAGGETQYF; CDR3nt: TGCGCCAGCAGCCTACTAGCGGGAGGGGAGACCCAGTACTTC
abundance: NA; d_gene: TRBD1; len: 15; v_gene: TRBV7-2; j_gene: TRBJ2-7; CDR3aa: CASSQGGQGANEQYF; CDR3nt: TGTGCCAGCAGCCAGGGGGGACAGGGGGCCAACGAGCAGTACTTC
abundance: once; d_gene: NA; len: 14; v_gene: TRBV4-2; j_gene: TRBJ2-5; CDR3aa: CASSQGQGVETQYF; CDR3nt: TGTGCCAGCAGCCAAGGGCAGGGCGTGGAGACCCAGTACTTC